This TCR beta chain stems from a study of blood T cell repertoires in COVID-19. About the research overall: T cells, B-cell-depleted T cells, or PBMCs supplied cDNA or gDNA.

Under the authors' procedure: Amplification with reference gene primers provided the estimates of nucleated cell counts. The table came from immunoSEQ multiplex PCR; TCRdb's copy has only in-frame clones and leaves some out. V, J and clone size derive from that table, while D and trimming were established from the DNA sequence. Here the sample spans a few hundred thousand clones, around 81% being singletons. Deletions cut 4 bases from V and 6 bases from J, with 14 bases between. CDR1 is SGHDT and CDR2 is YYEEEE in the germline V gene. The CDR3 covers 15 residues. In terms of age and location, participants ranged from about 18 to 90 years and lived in under 30 US areas. Assignments of participants to cohorts depended upon their own reported clinical history.

The chain links TRBV5-6 to TRBJ1-6, with D perhaps TRBD1 (6 bases). Sequencing was done on a sample of PBMCs or T cells enriched from blood (not recorded which). This clonotype originated in a woman aged 40 to 50 with acute COVID-19. The CDR3 is CASSGKGEPNSPLHF. DNA of the CDR3: TGTGCCAGCAGCGGAAAGGGGGAACCTAATTCACCCCTCCACTTT.